The next 17 T cell receptor beta chains were all read from a single sample in a study of vaccination and CD4 T cells after COVID-19. Described treatment: approximately nine-day PBMC culture with coronavirus spike peptide pools or control peptides (ViraFEST assay). Antigens for these TCRs are unknown. Oncomine TCR Beta short-read sequencing was applied to DNA from cultured CD4+ T cells. From the PCR reads, TCRdb called clonotypes with MiXCR, one entry per CDR3 protein. The top ten hold approximately 12% of the sample, which has 9,500 to 11,000 distinct CDR3 sequences, 60% to 80% seen once. Sequencing input: CD4+ T cells from blood, cultured in vitro. The receptors here all came from a human donor who had recovered from COVID-19.

This sequence joins TRBV20-1 and TRBJ1-1; D is perhaps TRBD1 (5 bases). V dropped 7 bases and J dropped 11 bases, with 20 bases sitting between them. CDR1 and CDR2 (germline): DFQATT, SNEGSKA (reference sequence). The CDR3 has 12 residues. The CDR3 nucleotides read TGCAGTGTCACCCGAGCGGGGGAAAAGGCTTTCTTT. It specifies CSVTRAGEKAFF.

V gene TRBV28 combines with J gene TRBJ1-2; D remains unclear. CDR1 MDHEN and CDR2 SYDVKM come from the germline V gene. Trimming left V 7 bases short and J 1 base short, with 13 bases between. The CDR3 consists of 14 residues. DNA of the CDR3: TGTGCCAGCAAGAGGGCAGGAGGTAACTATGGCTACACCTTC. This translates into CASKRAGGNYGYTF.

This clonotype was picked up a small number of times. The V and J genes are TRBV7-2 and TRBJ1-6; unclear D gene. Germline V gene sequence: CDR1 SGHTA, CDR2 FQGNSA. This CDR3 spans 17 amino acids. Trimming took 2 bases from V and 0 from J, leaving 11 bases between them. The CDR3 region has the DNA TGTGCCAGCAGCTTATCTTGGGCTAGCTCCTATAATTCACCCCTCCACTTT. This sequence encodes CASSLSWASSYNSPLHF.

This clonotype was seen just once. This chain joins TRBV20-1 and TRBJ2-5, with a possible D match to TRBD2 (5 bases). Trimming stripped 5 bases from V and 4 bases from J, with 8 bases between. Germline V gene sequence: CDR1 DFQATT, CDR2 SNEGSKA (reference sequence). The CDR3 covers 11 residues. This CDR3 reads CSAPRGETQYF. CDR3 DNA: TGCAGTGCTCCCCGGGGAGAGACCCAGTACTTC.

The rearrangement uses TRBV7-9 and TRBJ1-6; 7 nucleotides agree with TRBD1. CDR1 and CDR2 from the germline V gene are SEHNR and FQNEAQ (reference sequence). J was trimmed by 14 bases and V by 3 bases; bases with no gene match: 4. This CDR3 comprises 12 residues. The CDR3 DNA follows: TGTGCCAGCAGCTTTGCACAGGGGTCCCTCCACTTT. It encodes CASSFAQGSLHF. The variable domain in full, with the rest retrieved from reference TRBV7-9 and TRBJ1-6, is DTGVSQNPRHKITKRGQNVTFRCDPISEHNRLYWYRQTLGQGPEFLTYFQNEAQLEKSRLLSDRFSAERPKGSFSTLEIQRTEQGDSAMYLCASSFAQGSLHFGNGTRLTVT.

V gene TRBV28 combines with J gene TRBJ1-5; D remains ambiguous. The CDR3 runs 12 residues. The V gene's germline CDR1 is MDHEN and CDR2 SYDVKM. V lost 8 bases to trimming and J lost 4 bases, with 9 bases between them. The DNA of the CDR3 is TGTGCCAGCGAGGACCCAAATCAGCCCCAGCATTTT. This encodes CASEDPNQPQHF. The full variable domain, its missing parts supplied by reference TRBV28 and TRBJ1-5, is DVKVTQSSRYLVKRTGEKVFLECVQDMDHENMFWYRQDPGLGLRLIYFSYDVKMKEKGDIPEGYSVSREKKERFSLILESASTNQTSMYLCASEDPNQPQHFGDGTRLSIL.

The rearrangement links TRBV7-2 to TRBJ1-1, with D perhaps matching TRBD1 (6 bases). CDR3 length equals 14 residues. Germline V gene lookup returns CDR1 SGHTA and CDR2 FQGNSA. Trimming cost V 3 bases and J 6 bases, with 14 bases left between them. The CDR3 sequence is CASSFSQGRAEAFF. DNA of the CDR3: TGTGCCAGCAGCTTCAGTCAGGGGAGGGCTGAAGCTTTCTTT.

This chain uses TRBV20-1 with TRBJ2-5; D is undetermined. CDR1 DFQATT and CDR2 SNEGSKA come from the germline V gene (reference sequence). With 0 bases removed from V and 5 bases from J, the gap between germline ends came to 13 bases. The CDR3 spans 14 residues. DNA for the CDR3: TGCAGTGCTAGAGATGGGCCCGTCCGGGAGACCCAGTACTTC. Translating gives CSARDGPVRETQYF.

V is TRBV20-1 and J is TRBJ1-2; unclear D gene. Germline lookup yields CDR1 DFQATT and CDR2 SNEGSKA (reference sequence). CDR3 length: 12 residues. The V end lost 6 bases, the J end lost 6 bases, and 14 bases lay between the germline ends. CDR3 DNA: TGCAGTGCCCTCCGGGGATCCCATGGCTACACCTTC. This encodes CSALRGSHGYTF.

The chain couples TRBV2 to TRBJ1-2; D is unresolved. V was trimmed by 6 bases and J by 8 bases, leaving 10 bases between them. The CDR3 runs 11 residues. Germline loops: CDR1 SNHLY, CDR2 FYNNEI. CDR3 sequence (DNA): TGTGCCAGCAGGCCCGCCTCCGGCTACACCTTC. Its protein is CASRPASGYTF.

The CDR3 region is CASSADSVHQETQYF. CDR3 nucleotide sequence: TGTGCCAGCAGCGCAGACAGCGTACACCAAGAGACCCAGTACTTC. The chain recombines TRBV7-2 with TRBJ2-5, with a tentative D call TRBD1 (5 bases). Trimming took 5 bases from V and 0 from J, leaving 13 bases between them. There are 15 residues in the CDR3. The germline V gene has CDR1 SGHTA and CDR2 FQGNSA.

The genes are TRBV6-5 and TRBJ1-1; no clear D. Looked up from germline, CDR1 is MNHEY and CDR2 is SVGAGI. The CDR3 spans 14 residues. Trimming removed 3 bases from V and 6 bases from J, with 14 bases in between. The CDR3 spells CASSYTGSSAEAFF. DNA of the CDR3: TGTGCCAGCAGTTATACGGGCAGCTCGGCTGAAGCTTTCTTT.

This sequence joins TRBV4-1 and TRBJ2-7; 11 nucleotides agree with TRBD2. With 1 base clipped from V and 2 bases from J, the junction kept 4 bases outside the gene matches. Germline V CDR1 and CDR2: MGHRA, YSYEKL. This CDR3 comprises 16 residues. The CDR3 is CASSQGLAGGTYEQYF. The CDR3, as DNA: TGCGCCAGCAGCCAAGGGCTAGCGGGAGGTACCTACGAGCAGTACTTC.

The genes are TRBV6-1 and TRBJ2-5; TRBD2 agrees at 7 bases. The CDR3 runs to 15 residues. The trim removed 6 bases at V and 2 bases at J, leaving 9 bases unmatched. Per the germline V gene, CDR1 is MNHNS and CDR2 is SASEGT. The CDR3 sequence is CASRRGLDPQETQYF. The DNA of the CDR3 is TGTGCCAGCAGGAGAGGACTAGACCCGCAAGAGACCCAGTACTTC.

The chain has TRBV5-4 and TRBJ1-2, with a weak D call TRBD1 (5 bases). The ends were cut back, 1 base at V and 2 bases at J, with 6 bases in the middle. Germline V gene data show CDR1 as SGHNT and CDR2 as YYREEE (reference sequence). The CDR3 has 13 residues. The DNA for the CDR3 is TGTGCCAGCAGCTTGCGGGGGAACTATGGCTACACCTTC. It is translated as CASSLRGNYGYTF. The full variable domain, rest sourced from reference TRBV5-4 and TRBJ1-2, is ETGVTQSPTHLIKTRGQQVTLRCSSQSGHNTVSWYQQALGQGPQFIFQYYREEENGRGNFPPRFSGLQFPNYSSELNVNALELDDSALYLCASSLRGNYGYTFGSGTRLTVV.

This rearrangement joins TRBV24-1 to TRBJ2-3; 7 bases fit TRBD2. The CDR3 loop spans 10 amino acids. V lost 9 bases, J lost 10 bases, and 3 bases stayed unmatched. Germline CDR1 reads KGHDR; CDR2 reads SFDVKD. CDR3 residues: CATGRDAQYF. CDR3 in DNA: TGTGCCACCGGGAGGGACGCGCAGTATTTT.

The chain carries TRBV20-1 and TRBJ1-1; a possible D gene is TRBD1 (6 bases). The V and J ends lost 7 bases and 0 bases respectively, with 12 bases between them. The CDR3 spans 13 residues. CDR1 is DFQATT, CDR2 SNEGSKA, per germline (reference sequence). The CDR3 DNA is TGCAGTGGAAAGGCAGGGGTGAACACTGAAGCTTTCTTT. As protein: CSGKAGVNTEAFF.